Listed below are T cell receptor beta chains from one sample, sequenced in a study of Ad26.COV2.S vaccination and SARS-CoV-2 variants. TCRdb's copy holds only in-frame clones and misses some; the assay was immunoSEQ multiplex PCR. The repertoire consists of hundreds of thousands of clones, with more than 80% occurring once and the leading ten covering nearly 1.5%. The starting material was peripheral blood, obtained in a trial of Ad26.COV2.S vaccine versus placebo. Receptors originate from a person aged 18-65 years who received the Ad26.COV2.S COVID-19 vaccine or a placebo. CDR3s include the opening cysteine and the closing phenylalanine or tryptophan. Each record gives: clone size, V gene, J gene, D gene, CDR3 protein, CDR3 DNA. D genes are given only for firm matches. Clone size is stated in some rows and not others, as once, few, many or a class when expanded.

clone_size: .
v_call: TRBV18
j_call: TRBJ2-3
d_call: .
cdr3_aa: CASSPALGSADTQYF
cdr3_nt: TGTGCCAGCTCACCTGCCTTAGGGAGTGCAGATACGCAGTATTTT

clone_size: .
v_call: TRBV15
j_call: TRBJ2-1
d_call: .
cdr3_aa: CATSREGLYNNEQFF
cdr3_nt: TGTGCCACCAGCAGGGAGGGGCTGTATAACAATGAGCAGTTCTTC

clone_size: .
v_call: TRBV6-5
j_call: TRBJ1-3
d_call: .
cdr3_aa: CASSWGGGRNTIYF
cdr3_nt: TGTGCCAGCAGCTGGGGAGGAGGGAGAAACACCATATATTTT

clone_size: once
v_call: TRBV29-1
j_call: TRBJ1-2
d_call: .
cdr3_aa: CSVEGVVPIDGYTF
cdr3_nt: TGCAGCGTTGAAGGCGTGGTTCCCATTGATGGCTACACCTTC

clone_size: .
v_call: TRBV6-5
j_call: TRBJ2-7
d_call: TRBD1
cdr3_aa: CASRPRDRGFHEQYF
cdr3_nt: TGTGCCAGCAGACCCCGGGACAGGGGGTTCCACGAGCAGTACTTC

clone_size: .
v_call: TRBV11-3
j_call: TRBJ2-1
d_call: .
cdr3_aa: CASSYAGTDEQFF
cdr3_nt: TGTGCCAGCAGCTATGCCGGGACCGATGAGCAGTTCTTC

clone_size: .
v_call: TRBV13
j_call: TRBJ2-7
d_call: .
cdr3_aa: CASSLDRQEDEQYF
cdr3_nt: TGTGCCAGCAGCTTAGATCGGCAGGAAGACGAGCAGTACTTC

clone_size: .
v_call: TRBV6-2/TRBV6-3
j_call: TRBJ1-5
d_call: .
cdr3_aa: CASSYLGGTPDQPQHF
cdr3_nt: TGTGCCAGCAGTTACTTGGGGGGGACACCAGATCAGCCCCAGCATTTT

clone_size: many
v_call: TRBV7-3
j_call: TRBJ1-6
d_call: .
cdr3_aa: CASSLDSSYNSPLHF
cdr3_nt: TGTGCCAGCAGCTTAGACAGCTCCTATAATTCACCCCTCCACTTT

clone_size: .
v_call: TRBV18
j_call: TRBJ2-1
d_call: .
cdr3_aa: CASSPLEGYYNEQFF
cdr3_nt: TGTGCCAGCTCACCCCTAGAGGGTTACTACAATGAGCAGTTCTTC

clone_size: .
v_call: TRBV7-2
j_call: TRBJ1-1
d_call: TRBD1
cdr3_aa: CASSTQGGTEAFF
cdr3_nt: TGTGCCAGCAGCACCCAGGGGGGCACTGAAGCTTTCTTT

clone_size: .
v_call: TRBV11-2
j_call: TRBJ2-5
d_call: TRBD2
cdr3_aa: CASSGGGRSQETQYF
cdr3_nt: TGTGCCAGCTCCGGCGGGGGGAGGAGCCAAGAGACCCAGTACTTC

clone_size: once
v_call: TRBV7-8
j_call: TRBJ1-1
d_call: .
cdr3_aa: CASSLGLRNTEAFF
cdr3_nt: TGTGCCAGCAGCTTAGGTCTGAGAAACACTGAAGCTTTCTTT

clone_size: .
v_call: TRBV6-5
j_call: TRBJ1-2
d_call: TRBD1
cdr3_aa: CASLGTGGIPNGYTF
cdr3_nt: TGTGCCAGCCTGGGGACAGGGGGAATTCCTAATGGCTACACCTTC

clone_size: .
v_call: TRBV6-5
j_call: TRBJ1-5
d_call: .
cdr3_aa: CASGQGSNQPQHF
cdr3_nt: TGTGCCAGCGGGCAGGGCAGTAATCAGCCCCAGCATTTT

clone_size: .
v_call: TRBV5-4
j_call: TRBJ2-2
d_call: TRBD2
cdr3_aa: CASSGTSGRIGELFF
cdr3_nt: TGTGCCAGCAGCGGGACTAGCGGGAGAATCGGGGAGCTGTTTTTT

clone_size: .
v_call: TRBV7-2
j_call: TRBJ1-3
d_call: .
cdr3_aa: CASRRTGGHSGNTIYF
cdr3_nt: TGTGCCAGCAGACGTACCGGGGGCCACTCTGGAAACACCATATATTTT

clone_size: .
v_call: TRBV3-1/TRBV3-2
j_call: TRBJ2-5
d_call: .
cdr3_aa: CASSLQQITGETQYF
cdr3_nt: TGTGCCAGCAGCCTCCAACAGATTACCGGTGAGACCCAGTACTTC